The 8 T cell receptor beta chains presented below share a single source sample, sequenced in a study of immune cell composition in non-small cell lung cancer. TCRdb keeps only in-frame clones here, not all; method: immunoSEQ multiplex PCR. Among about 7,000 clones, about four fifths were seen once, and the ten largest hold 13% to 15%. The sequencing input was lung tumor tissue. These receptors originate from a human donor with non-small cell lung cancer.

This clone was seen just once. The rearrangement joins TRBV11-1 to TRBJ1-1; 8 bases line up with TRBD1. Germline trimming cut 4 bases from V and 4 bases from J; bases unmatched to any gene: 8. Germline CDR1 SGHAT, CDR2 FQDESV (reference sequence). The CDR3 contains 15 residues. The CDR3 nucleotides are TGTGCCAGCAGCTCAACAGGGGGTTCCGGCACTGAAGCTTTCTTT. It is translated as CASSSTGGSGTEAFF.

This chain joins TRBV2 and TRBJ1-2; D is uncertain. Germline CDR1 SNHLY, CDR2 FYNNEI. This CDR3 contains 15 residues. Trimming took off 8 bases at V and 4 bases at J, with 20 bases between the two ends. The CDR3, as DNA: TGTGCCAGCGGTCCTAAGGCAGGCTCTCCCTATGGCTACACCTTC. Encoded protein: CASGPKAGSPYGYTF.

The CDR3 DNA reads TGTGCCAGCAGCCGGGGGGGGACCGGGAGCCTTCCCCGGGCTTTCTTT. Its protein product is CASSRGGTGSLPRAFF. The rearrangement uses TRBV5-8 and TRBJ1-1, with a possible D match to TRBD1 (5 bases). This CDR3 has 16 residues. With 4 bases removed from V and 11 bases from J, the gap between germline ends came to 27 bases. Germline CDR1 is SGHTS and CDR2 is YDEGEE. The whole variable domain, filled in from reference TRBV5-8 and TRBJ1-1, reads EAGVTQSPTHLIKTRGQQATLRCSPISGHTSVYWYQQALGLGLQFLLWYDEGEERNRGNFPPRFSGRQFPNYSSELNVNALELEDSALYLCASSRGGTGSLPRAFFGQGTRLTVV.

CDR3 protein: CSLKGGALYNEQFF. CDR3 DNA sequence: TGCAGCCTCAAGGGGGGGGCACTGTACAATGAGCAGTTCTTC. The chain links TRBV29-1 to TRBJ2-1, with D perhaps matching TRBD2 (7 bases). Germline V gene lookup returns CDR1 SQVTM and CDR2 ANQGSEA. This CDR3 is built from 14 residues. Trimming removed 8 bases at V and 4 bases at J, with 18 bases between.

V gene TRBV19 combines with J gene TRBJ2-5; TRBD1 is a possible D gene (6 bases). The ends were cut back, 5 bases at V and 4 bases at J, with 14 bases in the middle. CDR3 length: 14 residues. Germline values: CDR1 LNHDA, CDR2 SQIVND (reference sequence). As DNA, the CDR3 is TGTGCCAGTAGTGCCAACAGGGATTTAGAGACCCAGTACTTC. Protein: CASSANRDLETQYF.

The rearrangement joins TRBV7-6 to TRBJ2-2, with 9 bases matching TRBD1. CDR3 length: 16 amino acids. CDR1 is SGHVS, CDR2 FNYEAQ, per germline. V was pared by 5 bases and J by 2 bases, with 6 bases of the junction left unmatched. In DNA form, the CDR3 reads TGTGCCAGCAGCCCATCGACAGGGGGAAACACCGGGGAGCTGTTTTTT. This sequence encodes CASSPSTGGNTGELFF.

This sequence joins TRBV15 and TRBJ1-1; D possibly corresponds to TRBD1 (6 bases). Trimming removed 1 base at V and 2 bases at J, with 11 bases between. The CDR3 extends over 15 amino acids. Germline V gene data show CDR1 as LNHNV and CDR2 as YYDKDF (reference sequence). The CDR3 sequence is CATSRGGGSNTEAFF. The CDR3 DNA reads TGTGCCACCAGCAGAGGTGGGGGCTCCAACACTGAAGCTTTCTTT.

The V call is TRBV27, the J call TRBJ2-7, with TRBD2 matching over 11 bases. The V and J ends lost 5 bases and 0 bases, in that order; junction bases with no gene match: 6. The CDR3 length is 16 residues. The germline gives CDR1 MNHEY, CDR2 SMNVEV (reference sequence). In DNA form, the CDR3 reads TGTGCCAGCAGTCGGACCGGGACTAGCGGCTCCTACGAGCAGTACTTC. Its translation is CASSRTGTSGSYEQYF.